The source of this TCR beta chain is a study of CD8 T cells in ankylosing spondylitis (dated by TCRdb to the late 2010s). Notes on the research overall: To find TCR variants linked to disease, the study profiled T cell receptor beta repertoires in ankylosing spondylitis patients and healthy donors. Peripheral blood samples were taken, and synovial fluid was additionally collected from ankylosing spondylitis patients. In total, the full study cohort was made up of roughly 110 healthy donors and 25 to 30 ankylosing spondylitis patients.

A distance of 21 bases separates the germline ends of V and J, which lose 6 bases and 4 bases respectively. Taken from cysteine to phenylalanine, the CDR3 has 17 residues. The entry retains the CDR3 DNA only, 51 bases that are in frame from base 1. From a lookup of the germline V gene, CDR1 and CDR2 are MNHNS and SASEGT. Reads for this sample came from an Illumina HiSeq 2500. Quantitative 5'-RACE with molecular barcodes was the method used to prepare the TCR beta libraries. The source study handled its data this way. Disease-linked TCR variants were identified with a new computational method built on a probabilistic model of VDJ rearrangement. The public reads were reprocessed in TCRdb via fastp at Q25 and MiXCR, keeping in-frame beta chains. Here each entry gathers all rows of one CDR3 protein and keeps the most common genes and DNA. TCRdb, not the authors, supplied the V and J calls. Across this sample there are a few hundred thousand distinct CDR3 sequences, with about 20% seen only once. 3.5% of the sample lies in the top ten.

Comments on this clonotype: Its antigen has not been determined. Base-call qualities are not available, and no considerably larger clone is one nucleotide away.

The paper's findings and limits, for the study overall: Significant enrichment of the disease-linked clones was reported in matched synovial fluid samples from ankylosing spondylitis patients. Some TCR beta motif variants had previously been reported in synovial fluid and blood of reactive arthritis patients, which suggested common disease-initiation mechanisms. Blood from ankylosing spondylitis patients appeared to be characterized by a TCR beta motif composed of under 10 highly homologous amino acid variants. The disease-linked clones showed a CD8+ phenotype and occurred at relatively low frequencies in peripheral blood.

The sample was blood, either unsorted or a sorted T cell fraction (not recorded which). Here the chain combines TRBV6-1 and TRBJ2-2, with TRBD2 as a weak D call on 5 bases. This TCR was recovered from a female donor with ankylosing spondylitis or in good health (not recorded which). In nucleotide form, the sequence is TGTGCCAGCAGCGTGAAAAGCGGCCTCCCCAGCACCGGGGAGCTGTTTTTT. It encodes CASSVKSGLPSTGELFF.